This TCR beta chain was documented in a study of T cell repertoires in cytomegalovirus infection. TCRdb re-derived calls from the reads in MiXCR, one entry per CDR3 protein. The table includes 450,000 to 600,000 distinct CDR3 sequences, 25% to 35% detected once. CDR3 length: 15 residues. V shed 6 bases and J shed 0 bases, with 13 bases lying between them. Germline V gene sequence: CDR1 MNHEY, CDR2 SMNVEV (reference sequence). This clonotype was detected once. Its antigen remains unidentified. The TCR comes from a human donor in good health (CMV status not recorded). Some clones in this sample may be carry-over from other donors' samples. This specimen was cultured PBMCs, taken from culture after CMV antigen stimulation. The chain employs TRBV27 and TRBJ2-3; no reliable D call. The CDR3 spells CASSYDAASTDTQYF. The DNA of the CDR3 is TGTGCCAGCAGCTACGACGCCGCTAGCACAGATACGCAGTATTTT.